These T cell receptor beta chains were read from a single sample in a study of T cell changes during pregnancy in multiple sclerosis. The data were produced by immunoSEQ multiplex PCR, yet TCRdb's version contains in-frame clones alone and is incomplete. The sample holds 70,000 to 80,000 clones; about nine tenths are singletons and the top ten take 0.43%. Source: CD4+ T cells from peripheral blood mononuclear cells, taken before pregnancy. These receptors were taken from a female donor with multiple sclerosis, enrolled in a pregnancy study. The CDR3 runs from the conserved cysteine through the conserved F or W. Each record gives: CDR3 protein, CDR3 DNA, J gene, D gene, clone size, V gene. A D gene is named only where the DNA matches it firmly. The size entry is marked missing in some rows and otherwise reads once, few, many or a size class.

CDR3: CAWTSRGGAYGYTF
DNA: TGTGCCTGGACGTCGCGAGGGGGCGCGTATGGCTACACCTTC
J: TRBJ1-2
D: TRBD1
size: -
V: TRBV30

CDR3: CASSSLGQLNTEAFF
DNA: TGTGCCAGCAGCTCCCTGGGGCAGCTGAACACTGAAGCTTTCTTT
J: TRBJ1-1
D: -
size: -
V: TRBV5-5

CDR3: CASSQERGQGPRPDTQYF
DNA: TGCGCCAGCAGCCAAGAGAGAGGACAGGGTCCCCGTCCGGATACGCAGTATTTT
J: TRBJ2-3
D: TRBD1
size: -
V: TRBV4-3

CDR3: CASSLQGRGTEAFF
DNA: TGTGCCAGCAGCTTACAGGGGAGAGGCACTGAAGCTTTCTTT
J: TRBJ1-1
D: -
size: -
V: TRBV7-3

CDR3: CASSQGLAGGETQYF
DNA: TGTGCCAGCAGCCAGGGACTAGCGGGAGGAGAGACCCAGTACTTC
J: TRBJ2-5
D: TRBD2
size: -
V: TRBV7-2

CDR3: CASSLSGPKTQYF
DNA: TGTGCCAGCAGCTTATCAGGGCCCAAGACCCAGTACTTC
J: TRBJ2-5
D: -
size: -
V: TRBV11-3

CDR3: CAWREVRSNTEAFF
DNA: TGTGCCTGGAGGGAAGTGAGGTCCAACACTGAAGCTTTCTTT
J: TRBJ1-1
D: -
size: -
V: TRBV30

CDR3: CASSLSSDRNSPLHF
DNA: TGCGCCAGCAGCCTCAGTAGCGATCGCAATTCACCCCTCCACTTT
J: TRBJ1-6
D: -
size: -
V: TRBV5-1

CDR3: CASSLSGTELGEQYF
DNA: TGTGCCAGCAGCTTATCTGGGACAGAGTTAGGCGAGCAGTACTTC
J: TRBJ2-7
D: TRBD1
size: -
V: TRBV7-6

CDR3: CSADQDRQYF
DNA: TGCAGTGCCGACCAGGATCGGCAGTACTTC
J: TRBJ2-7
D: -
size: once
V: TRBV20-1

CDR3: CASSTMTGGIDEQYF
DNA: TGTGCCAGCAGCACTATGACAGGGGGCATAGACGAGCAGTACTTC
J: TRBJ2-7
D: TRBD1
size: -
V: TRBV9

CDR3: CASSPGQGRLTGELFF
DNA: TGCGCCAGCAGTCCCGGACAGGGAAGATTGACCGGGGAGCTGTTTTTT
J: TRBJ2-2
D: TRBD1
size: -
V: TRBV5-1

CDR3: CASSFGGVSYGYTF
DNA: TGTGCCAGCAGTTTCGGGGGAGTGAGCTATGGCTACACCTTC
J: TRBJ1-2
D: -
size: -
V: TRBV28

CDR3: CASSLDFRDRGTDTQYF
DNA: TGTGCCAGCAGCTTAGATTTCCGGGACAGGGGGACAGATACGCAGTATTTT
J: TRBJ2-3
D: TRBD1
size: -
V: TRBV7-9

CDR3: CASSPGPGEGELFF
DNA: TGTGCCAGCAGCCCGGGTCCAGGGGAGGGGGAGCTGTTTTTT
J: TRBJ2-2
D: -
size: -
V: TRBV7-3

CDR3: CAIGPQGDYGYTF
DNA: TGTGCCATCGGTCCACAGGGGGACTATGGCTACACCTTC
J: TRBJ1-2
D: TRBD1
size: -
V: TRBV10-3

CDR3: CASSYGRTVFQETQYF
DNA: TGTGCCAGCAGCTATGGACGGACAGTCTTCCAAGAGACCCAGTACTTC
J: TRBJ2-5
D: -
size: -
V: TRBV7-2

CDR3: CASSIHSGTGANEQYF
DNA: TGTGCCAGTAGTATCCATTCCGGGACAGGGGCCAACGAGCAGTACTTC
J: TRBJ2-7
D: TRBD1
size: -
V: TRBV19

CDR3: CASSLMSIPGSEGTDTQYF
DNA: TGTGCCAGCAGCTTGATGAGCATTCCGGGTAGCGAGGGCACAGATACGCAGTATTTT
J: TRBJ2-3
D: -
size: -
V: TRBV11-3

CDR3: CSVGQTYEQYF
DNA: TGCAGTGTAGGACAGACCTACGAGCAGTACTTC
J: TRBJ2-7
D: -
size: -
V: TRBV20-1

CDR3: CAWSVGGTGRENIQYF
DNA: TGTGCCTGGAGTGTGGGTGGGACAGGGAGAGAAAACATTCAGTACTTC
J: TRBJ2-4
D: TRBD1
size: -
V: TRBV30

CDR3: CASTLDPLMDSRGYTF
DNA: TGTGCCAGCACTCTAGACCCCTTAATGGATTCGAGAGGCTACACCTTC
J: TRBJ1-2
D: -
size: few
V: TRBV11-2

CDR3: CASTEDSKIYGYTF
DNA: TGTGCCAGCACCGAGGACAGCAAGATCTATGGCTACACCTTC
J: TRBJ1-2
D: -
size: -
V: TRBV2

CDR3: CASSPVSGTGNSPLHF
DNA: TGTGCCAGCTCACCAGTTTCCGGGACAGGGAATTCACCCCTCCACTTT
J: TRBJ1-6
D: TRBD1
size: -
V: TRBV18

CDR3: CASSKDRGFLRTSYGYTF
DNA: TGTGCCAGCAGCAAGGACAGGGGTTTTCTTCGTACCAGCTATGGCTACACCTTC
J: TRBJ1-2
D: TRBD1
size: once
V: TRBV5-8

CDR3: CASTTGAVNTEAFF
DNA: TGTGCCAGTACGACGGGTGCGGTGAACACTGAAGCTTTCTTT
J: TRBJ1-1
D: -
size: -
V: TRBV28

CDR3: CASSPWGGTEAFF
DNA: TGTGCCAGTAGTCCTTGGGGGGGGACTGAAGCTTTCTTT
J: TRBJ1-1
D: -
size: once
V: TRBV19

CDR3: CASSYGPEKLFF
DNA: TGTGCCAGCAGTTATGGGCCGGAAAAACTGTTTTTT
J: TRBJ1-4
D: -
size: -
V: TRBV6-6

CDR3: CASSTKQGGGQPQHF
DNA: TGTGCCAGCAGCACAAAACAGGGCGGCGGGCAGCCCCAGCATTTT
J: TRBJ1-5
D: -
size: -
V: TRBV28

CDR3: CASSLYGKDQPQHF
DNA: TGTGCCAGCAGCTTGTACGGGAAGGATCAGCCCCAGCATTTT
J: TRBJ1-5
D: -
size: -
V: TRBV5-5

CDR3: CALATGRSYEQYF
DNA: TGTGCCCTCGCCACAGGTCGCTCCTACGAGCAGTACTTC
J: TRBJ2-7
D: -
size: -
V: TRBV30

CDR3: CSVRRGGLAGGEQFF
DNA: TGCAGCGTCCGAAGGGGAGGACTAGCGGGAGGCGAGCAGTTCTTC
J: TRBJ2-1
D: TRBD2
size: -
V: TRBV29-1

CDR3: CASSPGTSGSQTYEQYF
DNA: TGTGCCAGCAGCCCAGGGACTAGCGGGAGTCAAACCTACGAGCAGTACTTC
J: TRBJ2-7
D: TRBD2
size: -
V: TRBV11-3

CDR3: CASSSRGTSRIYNEQFF
DNA: TGTGCCAGCAGCTCGAGGGGGACTAGCAGGATATACAATGAGCAGTTCTTC
J: TRBJ2-1
D: TRBD2
size: -
V: TRBV11-2

CDR3: CAISPGLASIYEQYF
DNA: TGTGCCATCAGCCCGGGACTAGCGAGTATTTACGAGCAGTACTTC
J: TRBJ2-7
D: TRBD2
size: once
V: TRBV10-3

CDR3: CASSQFTEAFF
DNA: TGTGCCAGCAGTCAATTTACTGAAGCTTTCTTT
J: TRBJ1-1
D: -
size: once
V: TRBV28

CDR3: CASSLYPREGTPYTDTQYF
DNA: TGTGCCAGCAGCTTATACCCTAGGGAGGGCACCCCGTACACAGATACGCAGTATTTT
J: TRBJ2-3
D: TRBD2
size: -
V: TRBV7-2

CDR3: CASSLGGGTEAFF
DNA: TGTGCCAGCAGCCTGGGAGGAGGTACTGAAGCTTTCTTT
J: TRBJ1-1
D: -
size: -
V: TRBV6-5

CDR3: CASSTQINQPQHF
DNA: TGTGCCAGTAGTACACAAATTAATCAGCCCCAGCATTTT
J: TRBJ1-5
D: -
size: -
V: TRBV19

CDR3: CASSPPLQGAVPEAFF
DNA: TGTGCCAGCTCACCACCACTGCAGGGGGCTGTCCCTGAAGCTTTCTTT
J: TRBJ1-1
D: TRBD1
size: -
V: TRBV18

CDR3: CASSLLGGSYNEQFF
DNA: TGTGCCAGCTCCCTCCTGGGGGGCTCCTACAATGAGCAGTTCTTC
J: TRBJ2-1
D: -
size: -
V: TRBV6-6

CDR3: CASSPRPGTGEKLFF
DNA: TGCGCCAGCAGCCCCCGACCGGGAACGGGAGAAAAACTGTTTTTT
J: TRBJ1-4
D: -
size: few
V: TRBV4-3

CDR3: CASSYWHTDTQYF
DNA: TGTGCCAGCAGTTACTGGCACACAGATACGCAGTATTTT
J: TRBJ2-3
D: -
size: -
V: TRBV6-5

CDR3: CASRVFLALHGYTF
DNA: TGTGCCAGCAGGGTTTTTCTGGCTTTGCATGGCTACACCTTC
J: TRBJ1-2
D: -
size: once
V: TRBV6-1

CDR3: CASSGQGYSPLHF
DNA: TGTGCCAGCAGTGGTCAGGGTTATTCACCCCTCCACTTT
J: TRBJ1-6
D: -
size: -
V: TRBV6-1

CDR3: CASSLGGTLLGETQYF
DNA: TGTGCCAGCAGCTTAGGGGGGACTCTGCTTGGTGAGACCCAGTACTTC
J: TRBJ2-5
D: -
size: -
V: TRBV7-9

CDR3: CASSSGDRTFNTEAFF
DNA: TGCGCCAGCAGCTCGGGGGACAGAACATTTAACACTGAAGCTTTCTTT
J: TRBJ1-1
D: TRBD1
size: once
V: TRBV5-1

CDR3: CASSLAPPGLNSPLHF
DNA: TGTGCCAGCAGCTTAGCGCCGCCAGGTTTAAATTCACCCCTCCACTTT
J: TRBJ1-6
D: -
size: few
V: TRBV7-6

CDR3: CASSPGQGAYGYTF
DNA: TGCGCCAGCAGCCCCGGGCAGGGTGCCTATGGCTACACCTTC
J: TRBJ1-2
D: -
size: -
V: TRBV5-1

CDR3: CASSSLLGLAGAAGELFF
DNA: TGTGCCAGCAGTTCCCTTCTAGGACTAGCGGGAGCGGCCGGGGAGCTGTTTTTT
J: TRBJ2-2
D: TRBD2
size: once
V: TRBV28

CDR3: CASRAASGANVLTF
DNA: TGTGCCAGCAGGGCGGCATCTGGGGCCAACGTCCTGACTTTC
J: TRBJ2-6
D: -
size: -
V: TRBV2

CDR3: CASSTLGRPSNYGYTF
DNA: TGTGCCAGCAGCACGCTAGGCAGACCTTCTAACTATGGCTACACCTTC
J: TRBJ1-2
D: -
size: -
V: TRBV7-9

CDR3: CASSPRDSFYNEQFF
DNA: TGTGCCAGCAGTCCCCGGGACAGCTTTTACAATGAGCAGTTCTTC
J: TRBJ2-1
D: TRBD1
size: -
V: TRBV6-6

CDR3: CSVWLSGNTIYF
DNA: TGCAGCGTTTGGCTTTCTGGAAACACCATATATTTT
J: TRBJ1-3
D: -
size: -
V: TRBV29-1

CDR3: CASSQDQAEAFF
DNA: TGTGCCAGCAGCCAAGATCAGGCTGAAGCTTTCTTT
J: TRBJ1-1
D: -
size: -
V: TRBV4-2

CDR3: CASSLGQGSYEQYF
DNA: TGTGCCAGCAGTTTGGGACAGGGGTCCTACGAGCAGTACTTC
J: TRBJ2-7
D: TRBD1
size: -
V: TRBV2

CDR3: CASRSTGTSGYTF
DNA: TGTGCCAGCAGATCGACAGGAACTTCTGGCTACACCTTC
J: TRBJ1-2
D: -
size: -
V: TRBV11-2

CDR3: CASSPQAKAGGTEAFF
DNA: TGTGCCAGCTCACCACAGGCGAAGGCGGGAGGTACTGAAGCTTTCTTT
J: TRBJ1-1
D: -
size: -
V: TRBV18

CDR3: CASSQRRTNEKLFF
DNA: TGTGCCAGCAGTCAGAGGAGGACTAATGAAAAACTGTTTTTT
J: TRBJ1-4
D: -
size: once
V: TRBV6-5

CDR3: CASSVRTSGEQFF
DNA: TGTGCCAGTAGTGTACGCACTAGCGGAGAGCAGTTCTTC
J: TRBJ2-1
D: TRBD2
size: -
V: TRBV19